This TCR beta chain was captured by sequencing in a study of blood T cell repertoires in COVID-19. At the level of the study: Acute and convalescent COVID-19 samples came from the United States, Italy and Spain. The analysed material was cDNA or gDNA that came from T cells, B-cell-depleted T cells, or PBMCs.

Germline CDR1 and CDR2: LGHNA and YNFKEQ. The V gene end was trimmed by 2 bases and the J gene end by 2 bases; junction bases not matched to a gene: 5. The CDR3 length is 16 residues. Authors' analysis steps: By means of reference gene primer amplification, nucleated cell counts were estimated. Sequencing used immunoSEQ multiplex PCR; TCRdb keeps in-frame clones, though not all of them. V, J and clone size derive from that table, while D and trimming were established from the DNA sequence. The data show about 110,000 clones, about four fifths seen once. Sequences were obtained from peripheral blood. The clonotype comes from an older woman with acute or convalescent COVID-19. J is TRBJ2-1 and V is TRBV4-2; 8 bases match TRBD1. CDR3 loop: CASSQSSGGPYNEQFF. CDR3 nucleotide sequence: TGTGCCAGCAGCCAATCCTCAGGGGGCCCCTACAATGAGCAGTTCTTC.